One and the same sample provided the 4 T cell receptor beta chains below, sequenced in a study of glioma-infiltrating T cells listed by TCRdb under 2016. Sequenced using an Illumina MiSeq. TCR alpha and beta CDR3 regions were amplified with the iRepertoire nested amplicon-rescue multiplex PCR (arm-PCR) platform from RNA. TCRdb cleaned the public reads at Q25 with fastp, built clones with MiXCR and kept in-frame beta chains. Merged by CDR3 protein, the rows form single entries marked with the most common genes and DNA. This sample is represented by some 190,000 distinct CDR3 sequences; 32% of them were singletons. About 19% of the sample rests with the top ten. The sample taken for sequencing was glioma tissue, nonneoplastic brain tissue, or PBMCs (not recorded which). These receptors originate from a human donor with low-grade glioma or glioblastoma, undergoing nonglioma brain surgery, or in good health (not recorded which).

To note about this clonotype: Given the absence of the conserved phenylalanine or tryptophan at the CDR3 end, a read error is likely. This chain connects TRBV18 to TRBJ2-5, with 10 nucleotides matching TRBD2. The CDR3 totals 15 residues. The germline gives CDR1 KGHSH, CDR2 LQKENI. V lost 2 bases, J lost 0 bases, and 0 bases stayed unmatched. The CDR3 coding sequence is TGTGCCAGCTCACCAACTAGCGGGGACCAAGAGACCCAGTACCTC. Translating it yields CASSPTSGDQETQYL.

The CDR3 region has the DNA TGTGCCAGCGGGGGCATCTCCTACGAGCAGTACTTC. This translates into CASGGISYEQYF. The chain couples TRBV2 to TRBJ2-7, with D perhaps matching TRBD1 (6 bases). Germline-derived CDR1 and CDR2 are SNHLY and FYNNEI. The CDR3 runs 12 residues. V lost 8 bases, J lost 0 bases, and 8 bases lay in between.

This clonotype was seen many times. The rearrangement uses TRBV7-2 and TRBJ1-2; 7 bases are shared with TRBD1. Germline V gene lookup returns CDR1 SGHTA and CDR2 FQGNSA. The CDR3 length is 13 residues. J lost 4 bases, V lost 5 bases, and 4 bases had no gene match. CDR3 in DNA: TGTGCCAGCAGCCCCAGGACAGGCTATGGCTACACCTTC. This codes for CASSPRTGYGYTF.

This chain joins TRBV6-2 or TRBV6-3 and TRBJ1-2; D call uncertain. The CDR3 has 16 amino acids. Germline V lookup: CDR1 MNHEY, CDR2 SVGEGT. V shed 6 bases and J shed 2 bases, with 19 bases lying between them. CDR3 sequence (DNA): TGTGCCAGCAGCGCCAGATTGACCCCCTCGAACTATGGCTACACCTTC. Its protein is CASSARLTPSNYGYTF.